The source of this T cell receptor beta chain is a study of T cells after yellow fever vaccination. This clonotype was detected many times. Via MiXCR, TCRdb re-called the 5' RACE reads, giving one row per CDR3 protein. Altogether more than 200,000 distinct CDR3 sequences are present, approximately 3.8% being singletons, with the ten largest covering around 20%. CDR1 is SGHDT, CDR2 YYEEEE, per germline. Trimming removed 4 bases from V and 7 bases from J; junction bases left unmatched: 5. This CDR3 contains 13 residues. This clonotype originated in a man younger than 35 who received the YFV17D yellow fever vaccine. The input for sequencing was PBMCs, taken 15 days after the yellow fever booster vaccination. The J gene is TRBJ2-4, the V gene TRBV5-6, with 7 bases matching TRBD1. As DNA, the CDR3 is TGTGCCAGCAGCCTAGACAGGGCGAACATTCAGTACTTC. Its translation: CASSLDRANIQYF.